What follows is one TCR beta chain and its context. It lacks a known antigen. No qualities accompany the bases; no much larger clone lies one base away. Libraries were made using the immunoSEQ multiplex PCR assay. For TCR sequencing, RNA was extracted from every sample and reverse transcribed into cDNA to serve as template. First-strand cDNA was synthesized with SuperScript III using a 2:1 mix of oligo-dT and random hexamers. Amplification bias was assessed with a synthetic immune receptor repertoire, and residual bias was removed computationally. The study's processing was this. Raw reads were preprocessed to remove errors, and CDR3 was defined by IMGT conventions from the conserved cysteine to phenylalanine. Clonality was computed by normalizing Shannon entropy by log2 of the number of productive unique TCRs and subtracting the result from 1. Whether each scalp clone was CD4 or CD8 was inferred by checking scalp TCRbeta sequences against the CD4 and CD8 repertoires from sorted blood. TCRdb stores this immuneACCESS table with in-frame sequences only. Part of the clones is absent; in the studies checked, under half of the shortfall reflects unresolved V genes, and no reason is known for the rest. The V and J calls and clone size were taken over from that table, and D and trimming were inferred from the DNA. Present in this sample are about 160,000 clones, under 70% of which were seen just once. Roughly 0.85% of the sample is taken by the ten largest.

The time point label on this specimen signifies: 4 weeks on oral tofacitinib. The treatment or condition label of this sample denotes: oral pan-JAK inhibitor, 5-10 mg twice daily. Lesional scalp punch biopsies and peripheral blood were collected from alopecia areata patients. PBMCs were isolated by density centrifugation and stained for CD3, CD4 and CD8, and CD4+ and CD8+ T cells were sorted on a FACSAria. The data originate from a study of CD8+ T cells in alopecia areata (dated by TCRdb to the late 2010s). Regarding the complete study: Treated patients were enrolled in an open-label pilot trial of oral tofacitinib at 5 to 10 mg twice daily for moderate-to-severe alopecia areata. Tofacitinib was given for 6 to 18 months, followed by 6 months of follow-up off drug to assess delayed response and recurrence. In treated patients, disease severity was measured using the SALT score, which gives the percentage of scalp surface area affected. High-throughput TCRbeta sequencing was used to examine T cell clonal expansion in alopecia areata in both the C3H/HeJ mouse model and human patients. On the human side, TCRbeta sequencing was run on scalp tissue and on sorted CD4+ and CD8+ peripheral blood T cells from healthy controls and from alopecia areata patients with either patchy or totalis/universalis disease. Tofacitinib-treated patients had biopsies at baseline and at 4 and 24 weeks of treatment, with a later scalp biopsy in several patients. Scalp clonality was compared among normal scalp (n=4), patchy alopecia areata scalp (n=8), and alopecia totalis/universalis scalp (n=8). The RNA source kit depended on sample type: the PAXgene miRNA kit for fixed scalp, the miRNeasy kit for PBMCs, and the RNeasy kit for mouse skin. TCRbeta CDR3 regions were amplified by immunoSEQ multiplex PCR with 35 Vbeta forward and 13 Jbeta reverse primers. Results and caveats for the whole study, not just this receptor: Resident alphabeta T cells in normal human skin are also sequenced, complicating scalp TCR repertoire analysis, unlike mouse skin dominated by gammadelta T cells. During tofacitinib treatment, many expanded lesional clones stuck around in both scalp and blood, and this persistence may partly explain why relapse happens after treatment is stopped. Because the treated cohort was small and included a single nonresponder, larger studies are needed to assess links between baseline CD8+ expansion and response. With tofacitinib, both scalp clonality and the number of expanded CD8+ clones among the top 100 scalp clones went down significantly. Shared TCR sequences between patients were less evident than in mice, which may be partly attributable to HLA diversity in the patient population. Compared with normal scalp, lesional scalp, particularly in alopecia totalis/universalis, had higher clonality and more expanded CD8+ clones, which suggests antigenic drive.

The germline V gene yields SQVTM for CDR1 and ANQGSEA for CDR2. V loses 6 bases of germline sequence and J loses 7 bases, and the interval between the two ends is 15 bases. From the cysteine up to the phenylalanine, the CDR3 has a length of 12 residues. Just CDR3 DNA is preserved here, 36 bases in frame from base 1. The rearranged segments are TRBV29-1 and TRBJ1-2, with the D gene not confidently named. This receptor was identified in a human donor with alopecia areata. The material sequenced was CD4+ T cells sorted from blood, taken at week 4, from a patient treated with tofacitinib. Here the CDR3 is given as CSVETGGSGYTF. The nucleotide sequence is given as TGCAGCGTCGAGACCGGTGGTAGTGGCTACACCTTC.